Detailed here is one T cell receptor (beta chain). Its target is unknown. The data derive from a study of vaccination and CD4 T cells after COVID-19. Treatment given: approximately 9-day PBMC culture with coronavirus spike peptide pools or control peptides (ViraFEST assay). Sequencing of the DNA from cultured CD4+ T cells was carried out with the Oncomine TCR Beta short-read assay. MiXCR, run by TCRdb on the PCR reads, gives a single entry per CDR3 protein. The sample consists of 20,000 or so distinct CDR3 sequences, 48% of them appearing once. The ends were cut back, 2 bases at V and 4 bases at J, with 8 bases in the middle. The CDR3 extends over 13 amino acids.

The TCR sequence derives from a human donor who had recovered from COVID-19. The J gene is TRBJ1-2, the V gene TRBV12-3 or TRBV12-4; D uncertain. This sample comprised CD4+ T cells from blood, cultured in vitro, obtained after SARS-CoV-2 vaccination. CDR3 sequence (DNA): TGTGCCAGCAGTTTATCGGTGGGCTATGGCTACACCTTC. Protein sequence: CASSLSVGYGYTF.